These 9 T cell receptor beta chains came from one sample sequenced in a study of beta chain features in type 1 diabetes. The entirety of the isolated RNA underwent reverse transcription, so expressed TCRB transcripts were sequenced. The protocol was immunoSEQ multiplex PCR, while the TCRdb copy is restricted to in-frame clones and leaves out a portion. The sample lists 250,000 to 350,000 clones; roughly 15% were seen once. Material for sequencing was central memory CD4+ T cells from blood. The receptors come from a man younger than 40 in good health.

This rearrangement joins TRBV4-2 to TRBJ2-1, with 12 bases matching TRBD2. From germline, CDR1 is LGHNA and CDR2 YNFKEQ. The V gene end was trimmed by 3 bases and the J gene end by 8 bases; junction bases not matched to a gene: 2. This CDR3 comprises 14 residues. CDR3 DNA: TGTGCCAGCAGCCAGACTAGCGGGAGATATGAGCAGTTCTTC. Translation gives CASSQTSGRYEQFF.

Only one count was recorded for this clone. The CDR3 reads CASSRVDAGTGEQYF. CDR3 DNA sequence: TGCGCCAGCAGCCGGGTTGATGCCGGAACCGGCGAGCAGTACTTC. This rearrangement joins TRBV4-3 to TRBJ2-5; D is unresolved. The J call could be wrong; TRBJ2-7 is a better fit for the DNA end. The CDR3 has 15 residues. Germline V gene lookup returns CDR1 LGHNA and CDR2 YSLEER.

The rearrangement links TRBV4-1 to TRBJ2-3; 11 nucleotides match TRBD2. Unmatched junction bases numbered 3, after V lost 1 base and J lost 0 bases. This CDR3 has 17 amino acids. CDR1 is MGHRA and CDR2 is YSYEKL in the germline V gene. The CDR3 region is CASSQGGLAGSTDTQYF. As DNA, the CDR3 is TGCGCCAGCAGCCAAGGCGGACTAGCGGGCAGCACAGATACGCAGTATTTT.

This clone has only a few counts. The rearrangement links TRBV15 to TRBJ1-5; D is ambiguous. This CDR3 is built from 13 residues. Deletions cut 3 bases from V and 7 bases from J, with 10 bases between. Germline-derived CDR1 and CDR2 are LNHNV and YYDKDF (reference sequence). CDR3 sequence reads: CATSSAQDQPQHF. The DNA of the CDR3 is TGTGCCACCAGCAGTGCTCAGGACCAGCCCCAGCATTTT. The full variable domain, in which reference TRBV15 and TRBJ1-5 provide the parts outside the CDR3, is DAMVIQNPRYQVTQFGKPVTLSCSQTLNHNVMYWYQQKSSQAPKLLFHYYDKDFNNEADTPDNFQSRRPNTSFCFLDIRSPGLGDTAMYLCATSSAQDQPQHFGDGTRLSIL.

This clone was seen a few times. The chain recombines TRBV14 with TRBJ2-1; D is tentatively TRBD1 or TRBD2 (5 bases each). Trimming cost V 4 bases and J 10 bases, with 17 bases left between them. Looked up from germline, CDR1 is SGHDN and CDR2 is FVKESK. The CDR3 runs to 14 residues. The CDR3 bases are TGTGCCAGCAGCCGGAACTTGGGGACGTTCGAGCAGTTCTTC. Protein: CASSRNLGTFEQFF.

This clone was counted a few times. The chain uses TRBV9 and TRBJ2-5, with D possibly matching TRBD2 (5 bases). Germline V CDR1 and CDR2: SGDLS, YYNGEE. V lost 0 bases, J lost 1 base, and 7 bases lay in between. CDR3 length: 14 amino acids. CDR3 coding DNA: TGTGCCAGCAGCGTAGGCGGACTCCAAGAGACCCAGTACTTC. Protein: CASSVGGLQETQYF.

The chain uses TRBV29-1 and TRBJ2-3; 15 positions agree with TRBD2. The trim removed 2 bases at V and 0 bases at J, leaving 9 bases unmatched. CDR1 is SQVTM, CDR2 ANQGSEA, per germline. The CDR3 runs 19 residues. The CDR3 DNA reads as TGCAGCGTTGAAAGGCAGGGACTAGCGGGAGGCTCTAGCACAGATACGCAGTATTTT. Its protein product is CSVERQGLAGGSSTDTQYF.

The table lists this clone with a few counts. The CDR3 sequence is CASRGLPNTEAFF. For the CDR3, the DNA is TGTGCCTCAAGGGGGCTACCGAACACTGAAGCTTTCTTT. The gene calls are TRBV30 and TRBJ1-1; 7 bases fit TRBD1. Germline V gene sequence: CDR1 GTSNPN, CDR2 SVGIG (reference sequence). CDR3 length: 13 residues. After removal of 7 bases from V and 1 base from J, the junction contained 6 bases not matched to a gene.

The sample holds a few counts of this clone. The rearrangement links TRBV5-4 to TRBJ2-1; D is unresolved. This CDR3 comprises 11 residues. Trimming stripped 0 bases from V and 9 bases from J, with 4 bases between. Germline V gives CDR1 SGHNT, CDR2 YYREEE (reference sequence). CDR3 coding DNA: TGTGCCAGCAGCTTGGGGGGTGAGCAGTTCTTC. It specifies CASSLGGEQFF.